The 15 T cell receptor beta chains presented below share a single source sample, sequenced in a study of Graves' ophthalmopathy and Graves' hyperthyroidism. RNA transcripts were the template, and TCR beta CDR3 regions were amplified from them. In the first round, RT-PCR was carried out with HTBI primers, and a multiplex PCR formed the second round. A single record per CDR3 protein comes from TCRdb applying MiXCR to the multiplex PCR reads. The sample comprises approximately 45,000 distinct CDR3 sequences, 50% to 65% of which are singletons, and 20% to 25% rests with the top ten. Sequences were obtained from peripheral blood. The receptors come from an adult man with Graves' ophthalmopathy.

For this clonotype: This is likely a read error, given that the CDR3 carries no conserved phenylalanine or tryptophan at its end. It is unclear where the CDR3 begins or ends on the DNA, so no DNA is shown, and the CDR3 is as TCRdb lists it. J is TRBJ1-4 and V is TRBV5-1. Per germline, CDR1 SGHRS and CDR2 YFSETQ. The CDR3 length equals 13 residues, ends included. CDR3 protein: CASSLALEEKLFL.

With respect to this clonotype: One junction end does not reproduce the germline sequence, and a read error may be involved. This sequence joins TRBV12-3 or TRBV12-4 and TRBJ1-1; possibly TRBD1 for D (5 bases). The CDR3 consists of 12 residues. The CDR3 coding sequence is TGTGCCAGCAGTCCCCGAGGGGCTGAAGCTTTCTTC. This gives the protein CASSPRGAEAFF.

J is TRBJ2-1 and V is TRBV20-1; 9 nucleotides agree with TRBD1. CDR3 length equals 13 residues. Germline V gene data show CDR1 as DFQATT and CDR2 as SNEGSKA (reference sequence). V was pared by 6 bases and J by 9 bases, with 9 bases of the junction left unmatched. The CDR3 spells CSADRGVGSEQFF. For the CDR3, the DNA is TGCAGTGCCGACAGGGGGGTAGGGAGTGAGCAGTTCTTC.

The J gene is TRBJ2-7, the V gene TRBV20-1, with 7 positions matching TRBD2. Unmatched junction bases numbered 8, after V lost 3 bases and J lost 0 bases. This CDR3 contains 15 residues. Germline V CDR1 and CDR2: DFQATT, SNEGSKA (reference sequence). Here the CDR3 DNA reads TGCAGTGCTAGCTATAGCGGGTTAACCTCCTACGAGCAGTACTTC. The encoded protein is CSASYSGLTSYEQYF.

The CDR3 sequence is CASSLVGSADGYTF. In nucleotides, the CDR3 is TGTGCCAGCAGCTTGGTTGGGTCCGCCGATGGCTACACCTTC. The V gene is TRBV5-6, the J gene TRBJ1-2; no clear D. The germline V gene encodes CDR1 SGHDT and CDR2 YYEEEE. V was shortened by 0 bases and J by 6 bases, with 12 bases between the two germline ends. The CDR3 consists of 14 residues.

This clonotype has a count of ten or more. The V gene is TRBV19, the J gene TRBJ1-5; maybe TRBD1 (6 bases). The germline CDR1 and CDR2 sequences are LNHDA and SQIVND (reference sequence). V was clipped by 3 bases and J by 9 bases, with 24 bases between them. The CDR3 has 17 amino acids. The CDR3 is CASSIWGVRDTRPPQHF. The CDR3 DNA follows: TGTGCCAGTAGTATCTGGGGGGTCCGGGACACCCGCCCGCCCCAGCATTTT.

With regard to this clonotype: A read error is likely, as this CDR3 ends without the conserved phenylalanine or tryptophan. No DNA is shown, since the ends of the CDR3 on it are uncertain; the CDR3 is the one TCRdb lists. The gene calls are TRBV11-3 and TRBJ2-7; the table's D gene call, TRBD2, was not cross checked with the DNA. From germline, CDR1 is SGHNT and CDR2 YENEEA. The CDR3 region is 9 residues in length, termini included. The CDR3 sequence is CASSLEGTS.

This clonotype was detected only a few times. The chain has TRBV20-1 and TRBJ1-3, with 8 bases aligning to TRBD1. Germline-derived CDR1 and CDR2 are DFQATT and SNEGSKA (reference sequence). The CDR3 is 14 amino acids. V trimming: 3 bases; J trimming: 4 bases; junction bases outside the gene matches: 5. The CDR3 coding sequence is TGCAGTGCTAGGTCAGGGGGCACGGGAAACACCATATATTTT. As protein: CSARSGGTGNTIYF.

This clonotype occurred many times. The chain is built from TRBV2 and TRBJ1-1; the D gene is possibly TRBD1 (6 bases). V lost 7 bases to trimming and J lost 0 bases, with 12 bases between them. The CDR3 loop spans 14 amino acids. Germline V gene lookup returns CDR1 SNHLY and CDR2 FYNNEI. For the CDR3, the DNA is TGTGCCAGCACCTTGGACAGTTTGAACACTGAAGCTTTCTTT. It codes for CASTLDSLNTEAFF. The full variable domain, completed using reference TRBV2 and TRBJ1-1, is EPEVTQTPSHQVTQMGQEVILRCVPISNHLYFYWYRQILGQKVEFLVSFYNNEISEKSEIFDDQFSVERPDGSNFTLKIRSTKLEDSAMYFCASTLDSLNTEAFFGQGTRLTVV.

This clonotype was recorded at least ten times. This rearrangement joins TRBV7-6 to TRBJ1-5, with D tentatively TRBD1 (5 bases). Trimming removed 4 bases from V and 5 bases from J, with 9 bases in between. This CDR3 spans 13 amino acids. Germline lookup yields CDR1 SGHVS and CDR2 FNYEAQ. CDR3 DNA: TGTGCCAGCAGCTGGGGCGAATATCAGCCCCAGCATTTT. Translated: CASSWGEYQPQHF.

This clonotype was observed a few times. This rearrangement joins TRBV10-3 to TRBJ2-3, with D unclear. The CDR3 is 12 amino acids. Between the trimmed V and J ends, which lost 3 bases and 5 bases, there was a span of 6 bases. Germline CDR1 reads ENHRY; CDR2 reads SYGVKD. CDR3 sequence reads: CAISEAGDTQYF. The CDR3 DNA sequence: TGTGCCATCAGTGAAGCTGGAGATACGCAGTATTTT.

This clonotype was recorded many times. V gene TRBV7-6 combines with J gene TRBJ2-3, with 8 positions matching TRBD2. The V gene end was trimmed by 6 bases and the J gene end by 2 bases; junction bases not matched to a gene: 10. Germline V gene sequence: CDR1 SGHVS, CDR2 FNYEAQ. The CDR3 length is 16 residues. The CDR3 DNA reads TGTGCCAGCAGTTGGATAGCGGGGAGCTCCACAGATACGCAGTATTTT. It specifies CASSWIAGSSTDTQYF.

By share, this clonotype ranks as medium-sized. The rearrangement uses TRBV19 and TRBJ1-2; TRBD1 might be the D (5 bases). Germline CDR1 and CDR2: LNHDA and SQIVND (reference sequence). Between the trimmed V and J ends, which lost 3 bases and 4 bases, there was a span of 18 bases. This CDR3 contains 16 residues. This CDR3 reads CASSISLAGFGYGYTF. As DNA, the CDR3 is TGTGCCAGTAGTATTAGCCTTGCAGGGTTCGGCTATGGCTACACCTTC.

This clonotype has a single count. In DNA form, the CDR3 reads TGTGCCAGCAGCTTGGTGACGGAGACCCAGTACTTC. It specifies CASSLVTETQYF. V gene TRBV5-4 combines with J gene TRBJ2-5, with no clear D. The germline gives CDR1 SGHNT, CDR2 YYREEE (reference sequence). V lost 0 bases and J 5 bases, leaving 5 bases between the germline ends. The CDR3 covers 12 residues.

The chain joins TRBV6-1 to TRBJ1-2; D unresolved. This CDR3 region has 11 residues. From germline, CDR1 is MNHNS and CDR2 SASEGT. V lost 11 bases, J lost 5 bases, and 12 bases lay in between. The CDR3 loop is CACSEGYGYTF. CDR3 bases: TGTGCCTGTAGTGAAGGTTATGGCTACACCTTC.